The source of this TCR beta chain is a study of blood T cell repertoires in COVID-19. The CDR3 length is 19 residues. The V and J ends lost 6 bases and 5 bases, in that order; junction bases with no gene match: 15. The germline CDR1 and CDR2 sequences are SGHAT and FQNNGV. Produced via immunoSEQ multiplex PCR; TCRdb's table is partial and in-frame only. The sample has fewer than 300,000 clones, 88% seen once. This TCR was recovered from a man aged 18 to 29 with active or convalescent COVID-19. The chain employs TRBV11-2 and TRBJ2-2, with 13 bases that match TRBD2. The sample comprised peripheral blood. The CDR3 sequence is CASSLPQRLAGGQTGELFF. For the CDR3, the DNA is TGTGCCAGCAGTTTACCCCAGCGACTAGCGGGGGGACAGACCGGGGAGCTGTTTTTT. Full variable domain (missing parts from reference TRBV11-2 and TRBJ2-2): EAGVAQSPRYKIIEKRQSVAFWCNPISGHATLYWYQQILGQGPKLLIQFQNNGVVDDSQLPKDRFSAERLKGVDSTLKIQPAKLEDSAVYLCASSLPQRLAGGQTGELFFGEGSRLTVL.